The entry below gives a single T cell receptor (beta chain) sequence along with its context. The antigen is unknown. This PCR relied on a set of 60 Vbeta primers and 13 Jbeta primers. Measured with immunoSEQ multiplex PCR; TCRdb has only the in-frame clones, and not every one. The data hold 160,000 or so clones, with over 65% observed a single time. This CDR3 has 20 amino acids. This specimen belongs to a study of cytomegalovirus exposure and HLA in healthy donors. Study-wide results and limits: V- and J-gene trimming in TCR beta was tied to a missense DCLRE1C variant by an analysis performed later.

The rearrangement joins TRBV21-1 to TRBJ2-6; the D call in the table, TRBD1, was not verified against the DNA. TRBV21-1 is recorded as a pseudogene. The sequence came from a woman aged 40 to 55 in good health and CMV-seronegative. The sequencing input was PBMCs. Here the CDR3 reads CASSKGRTVDPLSGANVLTF. In DNA form, the CDR3 reads TGTGCCAGCAGCAAAGGGCGGACAGTCGACCCCCTCTCTGGGGCCAACGTCCTGACTTTC.